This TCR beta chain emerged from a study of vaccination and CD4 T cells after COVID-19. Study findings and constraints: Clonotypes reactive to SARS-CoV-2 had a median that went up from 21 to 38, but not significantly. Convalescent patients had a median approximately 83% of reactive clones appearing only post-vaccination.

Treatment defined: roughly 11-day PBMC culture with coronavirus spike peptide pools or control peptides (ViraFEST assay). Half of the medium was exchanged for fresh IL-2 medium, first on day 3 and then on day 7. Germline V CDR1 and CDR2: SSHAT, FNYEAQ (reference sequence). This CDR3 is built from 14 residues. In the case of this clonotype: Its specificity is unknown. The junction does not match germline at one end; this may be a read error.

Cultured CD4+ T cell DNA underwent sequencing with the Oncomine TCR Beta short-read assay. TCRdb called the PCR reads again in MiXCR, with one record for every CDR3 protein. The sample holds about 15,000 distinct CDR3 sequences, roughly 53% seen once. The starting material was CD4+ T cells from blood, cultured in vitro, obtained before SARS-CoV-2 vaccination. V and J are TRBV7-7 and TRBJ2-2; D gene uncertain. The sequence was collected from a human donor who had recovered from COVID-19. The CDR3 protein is CASSLVSNTGELFF. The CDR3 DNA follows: TGTGCTAGCAGCTTAGTCTCGAACACCGGGGAGCTGTTTTTT.